One sample yielded the 9 T cell receptor beta chains listed below, sequenced in a study of shared clonotypes between healthy human individuals (dated by TCRdb to 2018 to 2020). Library generation was performed with the immunoSEQ multiplex PCR assay. TCRdb re-hosts the immuneACCESS table, in-frame sequences only. Its copies lack some clones; in the studies checked, an unresolved V gene accounts for under half of them, and the cause for the rest is not known. This sample gives about 490,000 clones in total; 78% of them show up just once. The ten top clones hold about 11% of the sample. Sequenced sample: PBMCs. Receptors were obtained from a woman aged 40-49 years in good health. Some clones in this sample may be carry-over from other donors' samples.

This clone is a singleton in its sample. The chain links TRBV28 to TRBJ2-3; 10 nucleotides agree with TRBD2. The germline CDR1 and CDR2 sequences are MDHEN and SYDVKM. Germline trimming cut 5 bases from V and 5 bases from J; bases unmatched to any gene: 4. This CDR3 spans 14 amino acids. CDR3 in DNA: TGTGCCAGCAGTACGGGACTAGCGATAGATACGCAGTATTTT. It yields the protein CASSTGLAIDTQYF.

The J gene is TRBJ1-5, the V gene TRBV30; tentatively, D is TRBD1 (5 bases). Trimming cost V 3 bases and J 4 bases, with 16 bases left between them. The CDR3 runs to 15 residues. Germline V gene data show CDR1 as GTSNPN and CDR2 as SVGIG (reference sequence). The CDR3, as DNA: TGTGCCTGGAGCCGACGAGGACGGGGGAATCAGCCCCAGCATTTT. It yields the protein CAWSRRGRGNQPQHF.

Written as DNA, the CDR3 is TGTGCCAGCAGCTCCGGGAGTAGCGGGGAGCTGTTTTTT. It is translated as CASSSGSSGELFF. The genes are TRBV7-6 and TRBJ2-2; tentatively, D is TRBD2 (6 bases). Per the germline V gene, CDR1 is SGHVS and CDR2 is FNYEAQ. CDR3 length: 13 residues. Trimming removed 4 bases from V and 7 bases from J, with 10 bases in between.

V is TRBV13 and J is TRBJ1-3; tentatively, D is TRBD1 (6 bases). This CDR3 is 16 amino acids long. CDR1 and CDR2 (germline): PRHDT, FYEKMQ (reference sequence). Trimming stripped 5 bases from V and 0 bases from J, with 14 bases between. CDR3 DNA sequence: TGTGCCAGCAGCCGGGGGGGGCGGCACTCTGGAAACACCATATATTTT. It yields the protein CASSRGGRHSGNTIYF.

This chain uses TRBV11-2 with TRBJ1-4; no definite D call. This CDR3 has 14 residues. Trimming stripped 1 base from V and 1 base from J, with 4 bases between. Germline V lookup: CDR1 SGHAT, CDR2 FQNNGV. The DNA of the CDR3 is TGTGCCAGCAGCTTAGCAGGAACTAATGAAAAACTGTTTTTT. Translation gives CASSLAGTNEKLFF.

With regard to this clone: One base separates it from a far larger clone, so it is likely a read error. The gene calls are TRBV30 and TRBJ1-2, with D unresolved. Between the trimmed V and J ends, which lost 2 bases and 4 bases, there was a span of 11 bases. Germline CDR1 GTSNPN, CDR2 SVGIG (reference sequence). CDR3 length: 13 residues. The DNA for the CDR3 is TGTGCCTGGAGTACCGGGAACGGCTATGGCTACACCTTC. It is translated as CAWSTGNGYGYTF.

The rearrangement joins TRBV20-1 to TRBJ2-7, with D maybe TRBD2 (5 bases). Germline lookup yields CDR1 DFQATT and CDR2 SNEGSKA (reference sequence). The length of the CDR3 is 11 residues. The V gene lost 3 bases and the J gene lost 5 bases, with 8 bases spanning the gap. DNA for the CDR3: TGCAGTGCTAGCGGGGTGGACGAGCAGTACTTC. Amino acid sequence: CSASGVDEQYF.

The rearrangement uses TRBV9 and TRBJ1-4, with 9 nucleotides matching TRBD1. V lost 4 bases to trimming and J lost 3 bases; unmatched junction nucleotides: 7. The V gene's germline CDR1 is SGDLS and CDR2 YYNGEE. This CDR3 is built from 16 residues. This CDR3 reads CASSSHGTGPNEKLFF. CDR3 nucleotide sequence: TGTGCCAGCAGCTCCCACGGGACAGGGCCTAATGAAAAACTGTTTTTT.

The genes are TRBV4-1 and TRBJ2-2, with D perhaps TRBD1 or TRBD2 (5 bases each). Germline lookup yields CDR1 MGHRA and CDR2 YSYEKL. This CDR3 is 19 amino acids long. V was pared by 5 bases and J by 3 bases, with 25 bases between. The CDR3 DNA reads as TGCGCCAGCAGCTTAAGGCTTTTCGGGGCAGCTCGGGACACCGGGGAGCTGTTTTTT. Amino acid sequence: CASSLRLFGAARDTGELFF.